These T cell receptor beta chains were read from a single sample in a study of cytomegalovirus exposure and HLA in healthy donors. TCRdb keeps only in-frame clones here, not all; method: immunoSEQ multiplex PCR. The data hold 100,000 to 120,000 clones, with around 86% observed a single time. Specimen: PBMCs. The receptors shown here come from a man aged 25 to 40 in good health and CMV-seropositive. Both conserved end residues are part of each CDR3.

TRBJ2-2,TRBV4-1,CASSQDSGGTNTGELFF
TRBJ2-3,TRBV5-1,CASSLVTGDRGTDTQYF
TRBJ1-6,TRBV6-5,CASSFAPTGPNSPLHF
TRBJ2-5,TRBV5-8,CASSLAVGAGFQETQYF
TRBJ2-2,TRBV2,CAIPLAGETGELFF
TRBJ2-7,TRBV6-5,CASGGRANPYEQYF
TRBJ1-1,TRBV4-2,CASSQEAIKRAEAFF
TRBJ2-2,TRBV30,CAWSPRGYGELFF
TRBJ2-5,TRBV7-6,CASSLGGTSGSETQYF
TRBJ1-5,TRBV5-5,CASSLGWGGNQPQHF
TRBJ2-1,TRBV5-1,CASSPTLGGGYNEQFF
TRBJ1-6,TRBV7-9,CASSLPGSNSPLHF
TRBJ1-2,TRBV19,CASRFSGAPGGYTF
TRBJ2-2,TRBV6-1,CASSVSSGGNAGELFF
TRBJ2-5,TRBV5-6,CASSSGVASRLETQYF
TRBJ1-2,TRBV5-1,CASSVEPGQLKAYYGYTF
TRBJ2-7,TRBV10-3,CAISEAGGNWYEQYF
TRBJ1-5,TRBV7-9,CASSETGNQPQHF
TRBJ1-2,TRBV9,CASSVARGYGQNRYTF
TRBJ1-1,TRBV4-3,CASSQGVNTGENTEAFF
TRBJ1-5,TRBV7-9,CASSRARGGFSNQPQHF
TRBJ2-2,TRBV5-1,CASSGGTGDTGELFF
TRBJ1-1,TRBV6-1,CASSDRGEYTEAFF
TRBJ2-1,TRBV7-2,CASTQPTGKSEQFF
TRBJ2-1,TRBV7-9,CASSSRSGGSDEQFF
TRBJ1-1,TRBV5-1,CASRSGRGDTEAFF
TRBJ2-5,TRBV9,CASSEVAGGRETQYF
TRBJ1-1,TRBV5-1,CASSFGTGSDTEAFF
TRBJ1-1,TRBV5-1,CASSLGQGFDEAFF
TRBJ2-7,TRBV5-4,CASSPERDSTYEQYF
TRBJ1-1,TRBV5-1,CASSLDHSSLNTEAFF
TRBJ1-2,TRBV5-1,CASSRTELSYGYTF
TRBJ1-5,TRBV6-1,CASSEGLHRGLFQPQHF
TRBJ1-6,TRBV2,CASSEDRDRAYSPLHF
TRBJ2-1,TRBV7-3,CASSLGQGYYNEQFF
TRBJ2-4,TRBV5-4,CASSGEPGRENIQYF